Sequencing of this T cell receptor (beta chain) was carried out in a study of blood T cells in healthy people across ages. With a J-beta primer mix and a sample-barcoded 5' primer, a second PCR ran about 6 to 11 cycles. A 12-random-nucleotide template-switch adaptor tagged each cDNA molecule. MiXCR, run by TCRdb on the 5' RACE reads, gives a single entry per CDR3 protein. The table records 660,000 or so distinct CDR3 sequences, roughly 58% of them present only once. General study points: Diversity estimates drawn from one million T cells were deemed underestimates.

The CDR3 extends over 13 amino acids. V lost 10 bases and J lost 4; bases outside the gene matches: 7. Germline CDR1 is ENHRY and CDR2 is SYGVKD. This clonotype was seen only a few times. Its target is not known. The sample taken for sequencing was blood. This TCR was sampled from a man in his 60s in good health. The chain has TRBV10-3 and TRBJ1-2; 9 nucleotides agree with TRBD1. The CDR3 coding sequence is TGTGCCAGCCTCGGACAGGGGACCTATGGCTACACCTTC. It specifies CASLGQGTYGYTF.